This TCR beta chain originates from a study of human T cells and chemical hapten exposure. Time point here: patch test 1, 2 weeks after DPC sensitization. Treatment meaning: therapeutic diphenylcyclopropenone sensitization with weekly scalp DPC. This clonotype has ten or more counts. TCRdb passed the RACE reads through MiXCR, listing each CDR3 protein once. Among 95,000 to 130,000 distinct CDR3 sequences listed, roughly 12% were seen once. This specimen consisted of whole blood, obtained in connection with sensitization to the hapten diphenylcyclopropenone (DPC). The receptor's source is a woman in her 50s with alopecia areata. Some clones in this sample may be carry-over from other donors' samples.

CDR3 coding DNA: TGTGCCAGCACCCCCCTAACTAGCGGGAGGTCCTCCGGGGAGCTGTTTTTT. Its protein is CASTPLTSGRSSGELFF. The V call is TRBV12-3 or TRBV12-4, the J call TRBJ2-2, with 12 bases matching TRBD2. The CDR3 is made up of 17 amino acids. The V segment lost 7 bases and the J segment 6 bases; nucleotides outside the gene matches: 12.